The rows below give T cell receptor beta chains drawn from one sample of a study of tumor-infiltrating T cells and Merkel cell polyomavirus. This table comes from immunoSEQ multiplex PCR, and its TCRdb copy is limited to in-frame clones, with some not included. The table shows approximately 2,000 clones, with roughly 97% occurring only once. The sequencing input was lymph node tissue. These TCRs come from a man between 70 and 80 years old with Merkel cell carcinoma. Each CDR3 is given with its conserved first and last residue. Fields, in order: D gene, V gene, J gene, clone size, CDR3 protein, CDR3 DNA. The D gene is left open where the match is weak. Some rows mark clone size as missing; the rest say once, few, many or name a class of expanded clone.

d_gene: TRBD2; v_gene: TRBV4-3; j_gene: TRBJ2-1; abundance: -; CDR3aa: CASSQERTSGLSEQFF; CDR3nt: TGCGCCAGCAGCCAAGAACGGACTAGCGGGTTAAGTGAGCAGTTCTTC
d_gene: -; v_gene: TRBV2; j_gene: TRBJ1-2; abundance: -; CDR3aa: CASSAGGARGYTF; CDR3nt: TGTGCCAGCAGTGCTGGGGGGGCTAGGGGCTACACCTTC
d_gene: TRBD1; v_gene: TRBV9; j_gene: TRBJ2-1; abundance: -; CDR3aa: CASSGGYKGASYNEQFF; CDR3nt: TGTGCCAGCAGCGGTGGATACAAGGGGGCCTCCTACAATGAGCAGTTCTTC
d_gene: -; v_gene: TRBV18; j_gene: TRBJ1-5; abundance: once; CDR3aa: CASSPGLIQPQHF; CDR3nt: TGTGCCAGCTCACCAGGCCTTATTCAGCCCCAGCATTTT
d_gene: -; v_gene: TRBV30; j_gene: TRBJ2-7; abundance: -; CDR3aa: CASSTHPAGGEQYF; CDR3nt: TGTGCCTCTTCCACGCATCCTGCCGGGGGCGAGCAGTACTTC
d_gene: TRBD1; v_gene: TRBV19; j_gene: TRBJ1-1; abundance: -; CDR3aa: CASSGPTGVGTEAFF; CDR3nt: TGTGCCAGTAGTGGACCAACAGGGGTGGGAACTGAAGCTTTCTTT
d_gene: -; v_gene: TRBV27; j_gene: TRBJ2-1; abundance: -; CDR3aa: CASSFGSRSDNEQFF; CDR3nt: TGTGCCAGCAGTTTCGGGAGTCGTAGTGACAATGAGCAGTTCTTC
d_gene: -; v_gene: TRBV30; j_gene: TRBJ1-4; abundance: -; CDR3aa: CAWSDPRVREKLFF; CDR3nt: TGTGCCTGGAGTGATCCCAGGGTGCGGGAAAAGCTGTTTTTT
d_gene: TRBD2; v_gene: TRBV4-3; j_gene: TRBJ2-3; abundance: -; CDR3aa: CASSQDGLAGPDTQYF; CDR3nt: TGCGCCAGCAGCCAAGATGGACTAGCGGGACCAGATACGCAGTATTTT
d_gene: -; v_gene: TRBV6-1; j_gene: TRBJ1-5; abundance: -; CDR3aa: CASKSIGRENKPQHF; CDR3nt: TGTGCCAGCAAGTCGATCGGACGGGAAAATAAGCCCCAGCATTTT
d_gene: -; v_gene: TRBV7-9; j_gene: TRBJ1-5; abundance: -; CDR3aa: CASSNGIENQPQHF; CDR3nt: TGTGCCAGCAGCAACGGGATAGAGAATCAGCCCCAGCATTTT
d_gene: -; v_gene: TRBV9; j_gene: TRBJ2-1; abundance: -; CDR3aa: CASSVAPRGDEQFF; CDR3nt: TGTGCCAGCAGCGTAGCCCCCAGGGGGGATGAGCAGTTCTTC
d_gene: TRBD1; v_gene: TRBV7-3; j_gene: TRBJ2-2; abundance: -; CDR3aa: CASSVRGQGYTGELFF; CDR3nt: TGTGCCAGCAGCGTTAGGGGGCAGGGGTACACCGGGGAGCTGTTTTTT
d_gene: TRBD2; v_gene: TRBV5-1; j_gene: TRBJ2-7; abundance: -; CDR3aa: CASSTSSGRSTYEQYF; CDR3nt: TGCGCCAGCAGCACTTCTAGCGGGAGGTCGACCTACGAGCAGTACTTC
d_gene: TRBD2; v_gene: TRBV7-2; j_gene: TRBJ2-7; abundance: -; CDR3aa: CASSPPAGEWEQYF; CDR3nt: TGTGCCAGCAGCCCCCCTGCGGGAGAGTGGGAGCAGTACTTC
d_gene: -; v_gene: TRBV11-2; j_gene: TRBJ1-2; abundance: -; CDR3aa: CASSFNAGASGYTF; CDR3nt: TGTGCCAGCAGCTTCAACGCAGGGGCTTCTGGCTACACCTTC
d_gene: TRBD1; v_gene: TRBV5-1; j_gene: TRBJ1-4; abundance: -; CDR3aa: CASSFGTGGPLGEKLFF; CDR3nt: TGCGCCAGCAGCTTTGGGACAGGGGGGCCTCTGGGTGAAAAACTGTTTTTT
d_gene: TRBD1; v_gene: TRBV6-6; j_gene: TRBJ2-2; abundance: -; CDR3aa: CASTLQGATGELFF; CDR3nt: TGTGCCAGCACCTTACAGGGGGCTACCGGGGAGCTGTTTTTT
d_gene: TRBD2; v_gene: TRBV15; j_gene: TRBJ2-3; abundance: -; CDR3aa: CATQGLASTDTQYF; CDR3nt: TGTGCCACCCAGGGACTAGCTAGCACAGATACGCAGTATTTT
d_gene: -; v_gene: TRBV21-1; j_gene: TRBJ2-2; abundance: -; CDR3aa: CASSNLGSGELFF; CDR3nt: TGTGCTAGCAGCAATCTGGGCTCCGGGGAGCTGTTTTTT
d_gene: TRBD2; v_gene: TRBV7-6; j_gene: TRBJ2-2; abundance: -; CDR3aa: CATKDLAGEYGELFF; CDR3nt: TGTGCCACCAAGGACCTAGCGGGAGAGTACGGGGAGCTGTTTTTT
d_gene: -; v_gene: TRBV11-2; j_gene: TRBJ1-4; abundance: -; CDR3aa: CASSFTGIRHEKLFF; CDR3nt: TGTGCCAGCAGCTTTACAGGGATCAGGCACGAAAAACTGTTTTTT
d_gene: -; v_gene: TRBV20-1; j_gene: TRBJ1-1; abundance: -; CDR3aa: CSVPGSAEAFF; CDR3nt: TGCAGTGTTCCAGGATCCGCTGAAGCTTTCTTT
d_gene: TRBD2; v_gene: TRBV5-1; j_gene: TRBJ2-1; abundance: -; CDR3aa: CASSTASGSYNEQFF; CDR3nt: TGCGCCAGCAGCACCGCTAGCGGATCCTACAATGAGCAGTTCTTC
d_gene: TRBD1; v_gene: TRBV27; j_gene: TRBJ1-4; abundance: -; CDR3aa: CASKLTGTAFNEKLFF; CDR3nt: TGTGCCAGCAAACTTACCGGGACAGCTTTTAATGAAAAACTGTTTTTT
d_gene: -; v_gene: TRBV5-1; j_gene: TRBJ2-7; abundance: -; CDR3aa: CASSLVQGSVYEQYF; CDR3nt: TGCGCCAGCAGCTTGGTTCAGGGGTCGGTTTACGAGCAGTACTTC
d_gene: TRBD1; v_gene: TRBV10-3; j_gene: TRBJ1-2; abundance: once; CDR3aa: CAISEKGQGDLVGYTF; CDR3nt: TGTGCCATCAGTGAGAAGGGACAGGGAGATTTAGTTGGCTACACCTTC
d_gene: TRBD2; v_gene: TRBV2; j_gene: TRBJ2-1; abundance: -; CDR3aa: CASSSRRGRKGNEQFF; CDR3nt: TGTGCCAGCAGTTCCCGCCGCGGGAGGAAGGGAAATGAGCAGTTCTTC
d_gene: -; v_gene: TRBV30; j_gene: TRBJ1-3; abundance: -; CDR3aa: CAWDQGRSGNTIYF; CDR3nt: TGTGCCTGGGACCAGGGCCGCTCTGGAAACACCATATATTTT
d_gene: -; v_gene: TRBV6-1; j_gene: TRBJ2-5; abundance: -; CDR3aa: CASSEAPSAHQTQYF; CDR3nt: TGTGCCAGCAGTGAAGCGCCTAGCGCCCACCAGACCCAGTACTTC
d_gene: -; v_gene: TRBV25-1; j_gene: TRBJ2-3; abundance: -; CDR3aa: CASSEYGIFSTDTQYF; CDR3nt: TGTGCCAGCAGTGAATACGGGATTTTCAGCACAGATACGCAGTATTTT